Shown below are 29 T cell receptor beta chains from a single sample sequenced in a study of T-cell memory formation after mild COVID-19. TCRdb redid the calling of the 5' RACE reads with MiXCR, one entry per CDR3 protein. This table holds 450,000 or so distinct CDR3 sequences, around 25% found once. Sequenced material: PBMCs or a T cell subset sorted from them (not recorded which). The receptors were sampled from an adult woman who had mild COVID-19 (a few samples of this study predate the infection). Cell type and time point are not known.

Ten or more counts support this clonotype. V gene TRBV7-6 combines with J gene TRBJ2-7; possibly TRBD1 for D (6 bases). CDR1 is SGHVS, CDR2 FNYEAQ, per germline. This CDR3 spans 14 amino acids. V dropped 3 bases and J dropped 4 bases, with 13 bases sitting between them. The CDR3 DNA reads TGTGCCAGCAGCTTGAAACAGGGTTGGTACGAGCAGTACTTC. This gives the protein CASSLKQGWYEQYF.

The rearrangement links TRBV5-1 to TRBJ1-1; D call uncertain. The CDR3 runs to 13 residues. V lost 0 bases, J lost 2 bases, and 5 bases lay in between. Per the germline V gene, CDR1 is SGHRS and CDR2 is YFSETQ. In nucleotides, the CDR3 is TGCGCCAGCAGCTTGGAGGACAACACTGAAGCTTTCTTT. This translates into CASSLEDNTEAFF.

The V gene is TRBV29-1, the J gene TRBJ1-2; no clear D gene. The CDR3 is 11 residues long. Trimming removed 7 bases at V and 1 base at J, with 7 bases between. Germline CDR1 SQVTM, CDR2 ANQGSEA. CDR3 in amino acids: CSAEDNYGYTF. CDR3 DNA: TGCAGCGCCGAAGATAACTATGGCTACACCTTC.

This clonotype was detected many times. This chain joins TRBV24-1 and TRBJ1-5; D gene unclear. Germline-derived CDR1 and CDR2 are KGHDR and SFDVKD. The CDR3 runs 12 residues. Trimming removed 1 base at V and 4 bases at J, with 1 base between. CDR3 coding DNA: TGTGCCACCAGTGATTTAAATCAGCCCCAGCATTTT. Its protein is CATSDLNQPQHF.

The J gene is TRBJ2-1, the V gene TRBV9, with 10 bases matching TRBD1. With 2 bases clipped from V and 9 bases from J, the junction kept 5 bases outside the gene matches. CDR1 is SGDLS and CDR2 is YYNGEE in the germline V gene. The CDR3 spans 14 residues. CDR3 protein: CASSVRQGAGEQFF. The CDR3 bases are TGTGCCAGCAGCGTGAGACAGGGGGCCGGTGAGCAGTTCTTC. The whole variable domain, filled in from reference TRBV9 and TRBJ2-1, reads DSGVTQTPKHLITATGQRVTLRCSPRSGDLSVYWYQQSLDQGLQFLIQYYNGEERAKGNILERFSAQQFPDLHSELNLSSLELGDSALYFCASSVRQGAGEQFFGPGTRLTVL.

This chain joins TRBV3-1 and TRBJ2-1, with 10 nucleotides matching TRBD2. Germline trimming cut 2 bases from V and 7 bases from J; bases unmatched to any gene: 5. There are 15 residues in the CDR3. Germline values: CDR1 LGHDT, CDR2 YNNKEL (reference sequence). CDR3 nucleotide sequence: TGTGCCAGCAGCCAATGGGCTAGCGGGGGAAATGAGCAGTTCTTC. It codes for CASSQWASGGNEQFF.

The sample holds a few counts of this clonotype. The chain employs TRBV7-9 and TRBJ1-1; the D is unclear. V lost 1 base and J lost 7, with 16 bases in between. Germline V CDR1 and CDR2: SEHNR, FQNEAQ (reference sequence). This CDR3 comprises 15 residues. This CDR3 reads CASSLGSSGQLEAFF. The CDR3 bases are TGTGCCAGCAGCTTAGGCTCTAGTGGGCAGCTTGAAGCTTTCTTT.

This clonotype was detected a few times. V usage is TRBV7-2 and J usage is TRBJ2-1, with D possibly being TRBD1 (6 bases). V gave up 6 bases and J gave up 9 bases, with 15 bases separating them. Germline values: CDR1 SGHTA, CDR2 FQGNSA. This CDR3 has 13 amino acids. This chain's CDR3 is CASRSGVWVEQFF. For the CDR3, the DNA is TGTGCCAGCAGGTCAGGGGTCTGGGTTGAGCAGTTCTTC. The complete variable domain, with remaining parts taken from reference TRBV7-2 and TRBJ2-1, reads GAGVSQSPSNKVTEKGKDVELRCDPISGHTALYWYRQSLGQGLEFLIYFQGNSAPDKSGLPSDRFSAERTGGSVSTLTIQRTQQEDSAVYLCASRSGVWVEQFFGPGTRLTVL.

This clonotype was counted only a few times. The CDR3 spells CASSLTSGLGANVLTF. CDR3 DNA sequence: TGTGCCAGCAGCTTAACGTCGGGGCTTGGGGCCAACGTCCTGACTTTC. The chain has TRBV7-3 and TRBJ2-6; the D gene could be TRBD1 or TRBD2 (5 bases each). V lost 0 bases to trimming and J lost 3 bases, with 9 bases between them. Germline V gene data show CDR1 as SGHTA and CDR2 as FQGTGA. CDR3 length: 16 amino acids.

The chain combines TRBV11-3 with TRBJ1-2, with TRBD1 identical over 8 bases. V trimming: 5 bases; J trimming: 8 bases; junction bases outside the gene matches: 13. The CDR3 runs to 15 residues. Germline V lookup: CDR1 SGHNT, CDR2 YENEEA. CDR3 in DNA: TGTGCCAGCAGCACGCGAGAGGACAGGGTCCGAGGCTACACCTTC. Translated: CASSTREDRVRGYTF.

V usage is TRBV18 and J usage is TRBJ2-1, with D possibly being TRBD2 (5 bases). Per the germline V gene, CDR1 is KGHSH and CDR2 is LQKENI. The CDR3 extends over 11 amino acids. The V gene lost 2 bases and the J gene lost 13 bases, with 9 bases spanning the gap. DNA of the CDR3: TGTGCCAGCTCACCAGAGGGCCACCAGTTCTTC. It is translated as CASSPEGHQFF.

This clonotype was counted between two and nine times. The chain combines TRBV25-1 with TRBJ1-2, with D uncertain. Trimming stripped 5 bases from V and 2 bases from J, with 6 bases between. The CDR3 runs to 12 residues. Germline assignment: CDR1 MGHDK and CDR2 SYGVNS. Here the CDR3 DNA reads TGTGCCAGCAGTTGGCAGAACTATGGCTACACCTTC. Its protein is CASSWQNYGYTF.

The chain combines TRBV18 with TRBJ2-1; D may be TRBD1 (6 bases). V dropped 4 bases and J dropped 10 bases, with 14 bases sitting between them. The CDR3 consists of 13 residues. In germline, CDR1 is KGHSH, CDR2 LQKENI. The CDR3 nucleotides read TGTGCCAGCTCACGGATGGACAGTGGGGAGCAGTTCTTC. This encodes CASSRMDSGEQFF. Filled out from reference TRBV18 and TRBJ2-1, the complete variable domain reads NAGVMQNPRHLVRRRGQEARLRCSPMKGHSHVYWYRQLPEEGLKFMVYLQKENIIDESGMPKERFSAEFPKEGPSILRIQQVVRGDSAAYFCASSRMDSGEQFFGPGTRLTVL.

This clonotype was counted a few times. The chain has TRBV7-2 and TRBJ1-4; no firm D call. Germline V gene sequence: CDR1 SGHTA, CDR2 FQGNSA. The CDR3 sequence is 13 residues long. Between the trimmed V and J ends, which lost 0 bases and 14 bases, there was a span of 13 bases. The CDR3 loop reads CASSLATLARLFF. CDR3 coding DNA: TGTGCCAGCAGCTTAGCGACCTTGGCTAGGCTGTTTTTT. Together with reference TRBV7-2 and TRBJ1-4, the CDR3 gives the full variable domain: GAGVSQSPSNKVTEKGKDVELRCDPISGHTALYWYRQSLGQGLEFLIYFQGNSAPDKSGLPSDRFSAERTGGSVSTLTIQRTQQEDSAVYLCASSLATLARLFFGSGTQLSVL.

This chain links TRBV20-1 with TRBJ2-3; D might be TRBD2 (6 bases). The germline V gene has CDR1 DFQATT and CDR2 SNEGSKA (reference sequence). The V end was cut by 1 base, the J end by 0 bases, with 14 bases between. The CDR3 loop spans 16 amino acids. The DNA of the CDR3 is TGCAGTGCTAGAGCCTGGGGGGTCTATAGCACAGATACGCAGTATTTT. Translation: CSARAWGVYSTDTQYF.

Only a few counts were recorded for this clonotype. The J gene is TRBJ2-2, the V gene TRBV4-1; D not resolved. The CDR3 consists of 15 residues. From germline, CDR1 is MGHRA and CDR2 YSYEKL. Trimming shortened V by 2 bases and J by 4 bases, and 11 bases separated the two germline ends. The CDR3 coding sequence is TGCGCCAGCAGCCAACGGTCCCTCGGCACCGGGGAGCTGTTTTTT. It translates to CASSQRSLGTGELFF.

This clonotype was recorded a few times. The rearrangement links TRBV7-3 to TRBJ1-1; 7 bases fit TRBD1. Germline CDR1 is SGHTA and CDR2 is FQGTGA. Trimming cost V 4 bases and J 0 bases; bases outside gene matches: 8. CDR3 size: 16 residues. The CDR3 DNA reads as TGTGCCAGCAGCTCCGTTGCGACAGGGCTGAACACTGAAGCTTTCTTT. Encoded protein: CASSSVATGLNTEAFF.

This clonotype was recorded a few times. CDR3 nucleotide sequence: TGTGCCAGCAGCCCACGATCGGACAGGGTAGGCCTACTTAACACTGAAGCTTTCTTT. This gives the protein CASSPRSDRVGLLNTEAFF. This chain joins TRBV3-1 and TRBJ1-1; the match to TRBD1 covers 8 bases. V gave up 4 bases and J gave up 2 bases; unmatched junction bases: 18. Germline loops: CDR1 LGHDT, CDR2 YNNKEL (reference sequence). The CDR3 extends over 19 amino acids.

The chain uses TRBV10-3 and TRBJ1-1; D not resolved. This CDR3 has 14 amino acids. Germline-derived CDR1 and CDR2 are ENHRY and SYGVKD. V lost 0 bases and J lost 5, with 10 bases in between. The CDR3 DNA reads TGTGCCATCAGTGAGTCCCCCCCGGGGACTGAAGCTTTCTTT. Amino acids: CAISESPPGTEAFF.

V gene TRBV5-8 combines with J gene TRBJ2-2; D not resolved. The CDR3 loop spans 16 amino acids. The germline V gene has CDR1 SGHTS and CDR2 YDEGEE. Trimming left V 1 base short and J 3 bases short, with 13 bases between. The CDR3 coding sequence is TGTGCCAGCAGCTTGATCCCCTCCGCCTACACCGGGGAGCTGTTTTTT. The encoded protein is CASSLIPSAYTGELFF.

The chain employs TRBV29-1 and TRBJ1-1; no clear D. Germline CDR1 and CDR2: SQVTM and ANQGSEA. V lost 5 bases to trimming and J lost 5 bases, with 18 bases between them. This CDR3 has 14 residues. DNA for the CDR3: TGCAGCGTTCAAACCCAAAGGTGGAAGACTGAAGCTTTCTTT. The encoded protein is CSVQTQRWKTEAFF.

This clonotype came up a few times. V and J are TRBV5-1 and TRBJ1-4, with D uncertain. The CDR3 runs to 15 residues. Germline CDR1 and CDR2: SGHRS and YFSETQ. Trimming shortened V by 4 bases and J by 5 bases, and 15 bases separated the two germline ends. CDR3 loop: CASSASHGRNEKLFF. Here the CDR3 DNA reads TGCGCCAGCAGCGCATCTCACGGACGAAATGAAAAACTGTTTTTT.

This clonotype was picked up a small number of times. CDR3 sequence (DNA): TGTGCCAGCAGCGTACGGGACAGGGCGACCTACAATGAGCAGTTCTTC. Translated: CASSVRDRATYNEQFF. This chain uses TRBV7-8 with TRBJ2-1, with 9 bases that match TRBD1. The CDR3 length is 16 residues. Germline V lookup: CDR1 SGHVS, CDR2 FQNEAQ. Trimming removed 5 bases from V and 2 bases from J; junction bases left unmatched: 7.

This chain's CDR3 is CASSQDYANQPQHF. In nucleotides, the CDR3 is TGCGCCAGCAGCCAAGATTATGCCAATCAGCCCCAGCATTTT. The gene calls are TRBV4-3 and TRBJ1-5; D is unresolved. V dropped 0 bases and J dropped 3 bases, with 6 bases sitting between them. Germline CDR1 and CDR2: LGHNA and YSLEER. CDR3 size: 14 residues.

This chain joins TRBV6-1 and TRBJ2-3; 7 bases map to TRBD1. The germline V gene has CDR1 MNHNS and CDR2 SASEGT. Trimming at V came to 8 bases and at J to 6 bases, leaving 8 bases not matched to a gene. This CDR3 spans 13 amino acids. As DNA, the CDR3 is TGTGCCAGCTCCGGATCGACAGGGGATACGCAGTATTTT. Its translation: CASSGSTGDTQYF.

A few counts support this clonotype. The rearrangement uses TRBV7-2 and TRBJ2-5; D may be TRBD1 (7 bases). Trimming shortened V by 5 bases and J by 5 bases, and 15 bases separated the two germline ends. This CDR3 is built from 14 residues. Germline V gene lookup returns CDR1 SGHTA and CDR2 FQGNSA. The CDR3 coding sequence is TGTGCCAGCAGCCTTCAGACAGGGAGGGAGACCCAGTACTTC. This translates into CASSLQTGRETQYF. Variable domain in full (rest from reference TRBV7-2 and TRBJ2-5): GAGVSQSPSNKVTEKGKDVELRCDPISGHTALYWYRQSLGQGLEFLIYFQGNSAPDKSGLPSDRFSAERTGGSVSTLTIQRTQQEDSAVYLCASSLQTGRETQYFGPGTRLLVL.

The J gene is TRBJ2-3, the V gene TRBV20-1; 7 bases agree with TRBD1. Germline values: CDR1 DFQATT, CDR2 SNEGSKA (reference sequence). J was trimmed by 4 bases and V by 6 bases; bases with no gene match: 7. This CDR3 is built from 13 residues. The DNA for the CDR3 is TGCAGTGCAAACAGGGGTGGGCCAGATACGCAGTATTTT. The encoded protein is CSANRGGPDTQYF.

The rearrangement joins TRBV25-1 to TRBJ2-3; the D gene is possibly TRBD1 (7 bases). Trimming left V 5 bases short and J 0 bases short, with 18 bases between. In germline, CDR1 is MGHDK, CDR2 SYGVNS. There are 17 residues in the CDR3. CDR3 region: CASSKQGSSGSTDTQYF. The CDR3 nucleotides read TGTGCCAGCAGTAAACAGGGGTCCAGCGGGAGCACAGATACGCAGTATTTT.

The chain employs TRBV4-1 and TRBJ1-2; D call uncertain. CDR1 is MGHRA and CDR2 is YSYEKL in the germline V gene. CDR3 length: 14 residues. The V end was cut by 0 bases, the J end by 8 bases, with 13 bases between. The CDR3 DNA sequence: TGCGCCAGCAGCCAAGATCGTTTTAGGTTAGGCTACACCTTC. Translation gives CASSQDRFRLGYTF.